The source of this T cell receptor (beta chain) is a study of T cell changes during pregnancy in multiple sclerosis. TCRdb keeps only in-frame clones here, not all; method: immunoSEQ multiplex PCR. In the table there are about 100,000 clones, 85% to 95% of which are singletons. This material consisted of peripheral blood, taken in the third trimester of pregnancy. This receptor was identified in a female donor in good health, enrolled as a control in a pregnancy study.

The CDR3 region is CASSVGPGGANTIYF. In DNA, the CDR3 is TGTGCCAGCAGCGTAGGGCCAGGGGGCGCGAACACCATATATTTT. This rearrangement joins TRBV9 to TRBJ1-3; TRBD1 matches at 8 bases. Germline assignment: CDR1 SGDLS and CDR2 YYNGEE. The CDR3 covers 15 residues. With 0 bases clipped from V and 7 bases from J, the junction kept 6 bases outside the gene matches.